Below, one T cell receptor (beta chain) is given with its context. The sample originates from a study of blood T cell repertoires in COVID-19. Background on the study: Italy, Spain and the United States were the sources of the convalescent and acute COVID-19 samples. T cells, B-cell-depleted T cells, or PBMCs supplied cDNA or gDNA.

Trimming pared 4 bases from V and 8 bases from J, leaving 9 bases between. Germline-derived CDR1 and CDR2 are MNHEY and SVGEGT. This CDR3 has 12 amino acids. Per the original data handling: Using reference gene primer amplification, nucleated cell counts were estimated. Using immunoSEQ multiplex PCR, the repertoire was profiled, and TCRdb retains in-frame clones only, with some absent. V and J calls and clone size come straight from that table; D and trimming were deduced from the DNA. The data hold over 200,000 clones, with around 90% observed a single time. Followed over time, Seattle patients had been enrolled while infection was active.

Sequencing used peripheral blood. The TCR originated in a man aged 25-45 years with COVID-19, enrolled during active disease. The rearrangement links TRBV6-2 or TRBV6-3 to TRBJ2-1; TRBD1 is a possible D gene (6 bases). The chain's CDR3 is CASSSGVHEQFF. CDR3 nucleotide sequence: TGTGCCAGCAGTTCAGGGGTGCATGAGCAGTTCTTC.